This TCR beta chain appears in the sequencing data of a study of cytomegalovirus exposure and HLA in healthy donors. Whole-study results and caveats: Immune exposure data for these donors was limited to CMV serostatus. Several of the most significant clusters appeared linked to common viral pathogens, based on a later analysis. Cytomegalovirus association was assigned to 170 or so TCR beta chains.

The primer mix had 60 Vbeta and 13 Jbeta primers. The table came from immunoSEQ multiplex PCR; TCRdb's copy has only in-frame clones and leaves some out. Here the sample spans about 200,000 clones, around 79% being singletons. Germline CDR1 SGHTA, CDR2 FQGTGA. This CDR3 comprises 15 residues. V gave up 0 bases and J gave up 5 bases; unmatched junction bases: 2. In regard to this clone: Its antigen is unknown.

Sequenced: PBMCs. The TCR was taken from a male donor in good health and CMV-seropositive. This chain uses TRBV7-3 with TRBJ2-1; 9 bases fit TRBD1. As DNA, the CDR3 is TGTGCCAGCAGCTTAACTGGGACAGGGCACAATGAGCAGTTCTTC. As protein: CASSLTGTGHNEQFF. The full variable domain, with the rest looked up from reference TRBV7-3 and TRBJ2-1, is GAGVSQTPSNKVTEKGKYVELRCDPISGHTALYWYRQSLGQGPEFLIYFQGTGAADDSGLPNDRFFAVRPEGSVSTLKIQRTERGDSAVYLCASSLTGTGHNEQFFGPGTRLTVL.